These T cell receptor beta chains were read from a single sample in a study of blood T cell repertoires in COVID-19. Here immunoSEQ multiplex PCR was the method, and the copy in TCRdb shows in-frame clones only, minus some. The sample has tens of thousands of clones, about two thirds seen once. The sequenced sample was peripheral blood. Receptor source: a human donor in a cohort sampled during active COVID-19. CDR3s include the opening cysteine and the closing phenylalanine or tryptophan. A D gene is named only where the DNA matches it firmly. Part of the rows lack a size; the others show once, few, many or a class for expanded clones.

d_gene	v_gene	j_gene	len	abundance	CDR3aa	CDR3nt
TRBD2	TRBV10-3	TRBJ2-1	13	-	CAISQAGGTGQFF	TGTGCCATCAGTCAAGCGGGGGGCACCGGGCAGTTCTTC
-	TRBV5-4	TRBJ2-1	15	-	CASSSGSGSYNEQFF	TGTGCCAGCAGCTCCGGCAGCGGCAGCTACAATGAGCAGTTCTTC
TRBD2	TRBV25-1	TRBJ2-1	16	once	CASSEGLAGVNNEQFF	TGTGCCAGCAGTGAGGGACTAGCGGGAGTGAACAATGAGCAGTTCTTC
TRBD1	TRBV6-5	TRBJ2-1	15	-	CASRPTGATYNEQFF	TGTGCCAGCAGACCCACAGGGGCAACCTACAATGAGCAGTTCTTC
-	TRBV11-2	TRBJ1-4	15	-	CASSLHGIRNEKLFF	TGTGCCAGCAGCTTACACGGGATCCGCAATGAAAAACTGTTTTTT
-	TRBV5-1	TRBJ1-1	11	few	CASRDAGEAFF	TGCGCCAGCAGGGACGCAGGGGAAGCTTTCTTT
-	TRBV6-2/TRBV6-3	TRBJ1-4	15	-	CASSYARSRKEKLFF	TGTGCCAGCAGTTACGCACGGTCCCGCAAGGAAAAACTGTTTTTT
-	TRBV24-1	TRBJ2-1	12	-	CATSDFGPEQFF	-
TRBD1	TRBV4-2	TRBJ1-1	16	-	CASSQEWTGAITEAFF	TGTGCCAGCAGCCAAGAGTGGACAGGGGCTATCACTGAAGCTTTCTTT
-	TRBV7-9	TRBJ2-3	14	medium-sized	CASSWGASTDTQYF	TGTGCCAGCAGCTGGGGAGCCAGCACAGATACGCAGTATTTT